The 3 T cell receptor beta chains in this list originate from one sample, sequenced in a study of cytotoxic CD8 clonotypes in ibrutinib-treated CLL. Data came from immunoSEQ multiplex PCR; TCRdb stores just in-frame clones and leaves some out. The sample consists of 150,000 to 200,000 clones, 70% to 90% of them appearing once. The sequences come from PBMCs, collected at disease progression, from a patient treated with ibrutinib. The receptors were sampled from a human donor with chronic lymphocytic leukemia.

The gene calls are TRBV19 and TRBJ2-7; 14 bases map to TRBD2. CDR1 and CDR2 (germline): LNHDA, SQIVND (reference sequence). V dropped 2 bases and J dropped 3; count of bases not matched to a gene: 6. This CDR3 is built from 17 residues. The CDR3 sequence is CASSIPYGTSGSYEQYF. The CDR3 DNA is TGTGCCAGTAGTATACCTTACGGGACTAGCGGGAGCTACGAGCAGTACTTC.

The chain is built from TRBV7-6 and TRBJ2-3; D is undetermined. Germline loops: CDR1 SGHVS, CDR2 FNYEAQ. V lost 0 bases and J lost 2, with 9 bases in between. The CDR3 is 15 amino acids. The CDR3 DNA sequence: TGTGCCAGCAGCTTAGCGGCGATATCCACAGATACGCAGTATTTT. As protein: CASSLAAISTDTQYF.

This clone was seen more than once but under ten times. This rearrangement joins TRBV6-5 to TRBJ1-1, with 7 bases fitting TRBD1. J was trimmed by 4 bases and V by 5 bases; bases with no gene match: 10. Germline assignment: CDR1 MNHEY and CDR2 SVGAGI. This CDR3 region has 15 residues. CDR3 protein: CASSLDRDLVTEAFF. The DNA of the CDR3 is TGTGCCAGCAGTCTCGACAGGGATTTGGTCACTGAAGCTTTCTTT.